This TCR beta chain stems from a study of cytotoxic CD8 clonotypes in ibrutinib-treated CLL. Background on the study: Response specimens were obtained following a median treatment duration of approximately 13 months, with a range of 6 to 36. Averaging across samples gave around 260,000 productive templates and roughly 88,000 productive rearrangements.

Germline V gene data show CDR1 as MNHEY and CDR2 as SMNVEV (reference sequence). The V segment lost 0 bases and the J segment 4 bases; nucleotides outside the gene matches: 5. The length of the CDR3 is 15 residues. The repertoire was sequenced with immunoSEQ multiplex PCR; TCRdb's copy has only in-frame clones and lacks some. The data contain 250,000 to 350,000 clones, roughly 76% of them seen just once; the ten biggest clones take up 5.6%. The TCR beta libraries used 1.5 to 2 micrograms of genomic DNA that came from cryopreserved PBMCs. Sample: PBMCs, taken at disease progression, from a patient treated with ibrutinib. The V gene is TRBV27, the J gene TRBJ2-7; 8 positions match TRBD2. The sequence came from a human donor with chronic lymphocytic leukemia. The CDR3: CASSLSSSGWYEQYF. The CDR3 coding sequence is TGTGCCAGCAGTTTATCGTCTAGCGGGTGGTACGAGCAGTACTTC.